Below are 17 T cell receptor beta chains sequenced from a single sample in a study of CD8+ T cells in alopecia areata. Sequencing used cDNA as its template, made by extracting RNA and reverse transcribing it. Assay used: immunoSEQ multiplex PCR; TCRdb lists only in-frame clones, some missing. The table has approximately 24,000 clones, roughly half seen once; the top ten hold less than 35%. The sequenced sample consisted of NKG2D-high CD8+ T cells sorted from blood. All receptors derive from a human donor with alopecia areata.

This rearrangement joins TRBV5-6 to TRBJ2-1; D perhaps matches TRBD2 (5 bases). Germline V gene data show CDR1 as SGHDT and CDR2 as YYEEEE. V was clipped by 2 bases and J by 5 bases, with 17 bases between them. The CDR3 covers 16 residues. In DNA form, the CDR3 reads TGTGCCAGCAGCTTTGTCCAAGGGCGGGCTCACAATGAGCAGTTCTTC. It encodes CASSFVQGRAHNEQFF.

This clone occurred a few times. J is TRBJ1-1 and V is TRBV19; 11 nucleotides match TRBD1. With V trimmed by 3 bases and J by 11 bases, 5 bases remained unmatched. The CDR3 is 13 residues long. Germline CDR1 is LNHDA and CDR2 is SQIVND (reference sequence). CDR3 amino acids: CASSIGTGGDAFF. The CDR3, as DNA: TGTGCCAGTAGTATCGGGACAGGGGGGGATGCTTTCTTT.

The chain uses TRBV28 and TRBJ2-5; 11 nucleotides agree with TRBD1. The germline V gene encodes CDR1 MDHEN and CDR2 SYDVKM. The CDR3 has 16 residues. Trimming took 6 bases from V and 5 from J; bases not matched to a gene: 11. CDR3 nucleotides: TGTGCCAGCAGATGGGACAGGGGGACTCAAATGGAGACCCAGTACTTC. Residues: CASRWDRGTQMETQYF.

The V gene is TRBV5-4, the J gene TRBJ2-5; tentative D call: TRBD2 (6 bases). Deletions cut 2 bases from V and 3 bases from J, with 11 bases between. Germline V gives CDR1 SGHNT, CDR2 YYREEE (reference sequence). This CDR3 spans 14 amino acids. The CDR3 protein is CASSFLAGKETQYF. CDR3 DNA: TGTGCCAGCAGCTTCCTTGCGGGAAAAGAGACCCAGTACTTC.

V gene TRBV27 combines with J gene TRBJ1-2; D gene uncertain. Trimming removed 5 bases at V and 0 bases at J, with 10 bases between. This CDR3 comprises 14 residues. Germline lookup yields CDR1 MNHEY and CDR2 SMNVEV (reference sequence). The CDR3 sequence is CASSEGRANYGYTF. CDR3 coding DNA: TGTGCCAGCAGTGAAGGACGCGCTAACTATGGCTACACCTTC.

This clone occurred a few times. Relative to the germline gene, one junction end is altered; a read error may explain this. The CDR3 sequence is CAGSSLGGQYF. In DNA form, the CDR3 reads TGTGCCGGCAGTTCCCTGGGGGGGCAGTATTTT. The chain combines TRBV27 with TRBJ2-3; D might be TRBD2 (6 bases). The germline V gene has CDR1 MNHEY and CDR2 SMNVEV (reference sequence). CDR3 length: 11 residues.

This clone was counted only a few times. V is TRBV9 and J is TRBJ1-2; no clear D. This CDR3 has 13 residues. V was pared by 6 bases and J by 5 bases, with 14 bases between. Germline V gene lookup returns CDR1 SGDLS and CDR2 YYNGEE. DNA of the CDR3: TGTGCCAGCACCCGGTCCGCGGCGTATGGCTACACCTTC. It specifies CASTRSAAYGYTF.

V is TRBV13 and J is TRBJ2-5, with a weak D call TRBD2 (6 bases). The CDR3 contains 14 residues. Germline V gene data show CDR1 as PRHDT and CDR2 as FYEKMQ (reference sequence). Trimming took off 5 bases at V and 1 base at J, with 11 bases between the two ends. DNA of the CDR3: TGTGCCAGCAGCCGGCGGGAAGTCCAAGAGACCCAGTACTTC. Translation: CASSRREVQETQYF.

The rearrangement joins TRBV7-9 to TRBJ2-7; D is undetermined. Germline V gene lookup returns CDR1 SEHNR and CDR2 FQNEAQ (reference sequence). V lost 5 bases and J 5 bases, leaving 13 bases between the germline ends. This CDR3 has 13 amino acids. CDR3 loop: CASSPPLGNEQYF. DNA of the CDR3: TGTGCCAGCAGCCCGCCCCTTGGGAACGAGCAGTACTTC. Drawing the rest from reference TRBV7-9 and TRBJ2-7, the complete variable domain is DTGVSQNPRHKITKRGQNVTFRCDPISEHNRLYWYRQTLGQGPEFLTYFQNEAQLEKSRLLSDRFSAERPKGSFSTLEIQRTEQGDSAMYLCASSPPLGNEQYFGPGTRLTVT.

V and J are TRBV14 and TRBJ1-2, with unresolved D. V shed 0 bases and J shed 1 base, with 9 bases lying between them. Germline lookup yields CDR1 SGHDN and CDR2 FVKESK. CDR3 size: 15 residues. CDR3 in amino acids: CASSQEWTDNYGYTF. The DNA for the CDR3 is TGTGCCAGCAGCCAAGAGTGGACGGATAACTATGGCTACACCTTC.

The chain carries TRBV7-9 and TRBJ1-1, with a possible D match to TRBD1 (6 bases). The V gene lost 7 bases and the J gene lost 10 bases, with 13 bases spanning the gap. Germline V gene lookup returns CDR1 SEHNR and CDR2 FQNEAQ (reference sequence). The CDR3 is 11 residues long. The CDR3 here is CASTGQFTAFF. The DNA of the CDR3 is TGTGCCAGCACCGGACAGTTTACAGCTTTCTTT.

This chain joins TRBV11-1 and TRBJ2-7; 12 bases fit TRBD2. J was trimmed by 4 bases and V by 3 bases; bases with no gene match: 4. Germline CDR1 is SGHAT and CDR2 is FQDESV (reference sequence). CDR3 length: 15 residues. CDR3 nucleotides: TGTGCCAGCAGCTTCGGGACTAGCGGGTTTTACGAGCAGTACTTC. It codes for CASSFGTSGFYEQYF.

By share, this clone counts as medium-sized. The chain employs TRBV28 and TRBJ2-5; tentative D call: TRBD1 (6 bases). The germline V gene has CDR1 MDHEN and CDR2 SYDVKM. The CDR3 totals 14 residues. Trimming cost V 4 bases and J 0 bases, with 9 bases left between them. CDR3 DNA: TGTGCCAGCAGTTACGGGGACAACCAAGAGACCCAGTACTTC. Its translation is CASSYGDNQETQYF.

V and J are TRBV18 and TRBJ2-3; 10 bases map to TRBD2. J gave up 6 bases and V 3 bases, and 6 bases lay outside the gene matches. The germline V gene encodes CDR1 KGHSH and CDR2 LQKENI. The CDR3 sequence is 15 residues long. The CDR3 region is CASSPKREGLDTQYF. The CDR3 region has the DNA TGTGCCAGCTCACCGAAGCGGGAGGGCCTTGATACGCAGTATTTT.

The J gene is TRBJ2-7, the V gene TRBV19; D is unresolved. The V end lost 4 bases, the J end lost 3 bases, and 10 bases lay between the germline ends. CDR3 length equals 13 residues. Germline V gene lookup returns CDR1 LNHDA and CDR2 SQIVND (reference sequence). CDR3 sequence: CASSKAQSYEQYF. The CDR3 DNA reads TGTGCCAGTAGTAAAGCACAGAGCTACGAGCAGTACTTC.

The rearrangement joins TRBV6-5 to TRBJ2-7; D gene ambiguous. The V end lost 5 bases, the J end lost 2 bases, and 16 bases lay between the germline ends. Germline-derived CDR1 and CDR2 are MNHEY and SVGAGI. This CDR3 contains 15 residues. CDR3 amino acids: CASSPAVWSPYEQYF. The DNA of the CDR3 is TGTGCCAGCAGTCCGGCCGTGTGGAGCCCCTACGAGCAGTACTTC.

This sequence joins TRBV27 and TRBJ2-7, with D maybe TRBD2 (8 bases). The CDR3 contains 15 residues. Germline CDR1 and CDR2: MNHEY and SMNVEV (reference sequence). Trimming left V 4 bases short and J 2 bases short, with 15 bases between. The CDR3 protein is CASSSGGGSPYEQYF. Here the CDR3 DNA reads TGTGCCAGCAGTTCGGGAGGGGGCAGCCCCTACGAGCAGTACTTC.